These 28 T cell receptor beta chains share one sample of origin, sequenced in a study of CD8 T cell repertoires and HIV-1 epitope variants (dated by TCRdb to 2018 to 2021). These receptors' targets are unknown. Library construction relied on the immunoSEQ multiplex PCR assay. Entries here come from immuneACCESS through TCRdb and include only in-frame sequences with V and J called. Some clones fail to appear in such tables; in the studies checked, an unresolved V gene covers under half of the shortfall, and the cause of the remainder is unknown. In all, the sample holds 4,500 to 5,000 clones, and less than 70% of those were seen once. Together, the top ten hold roughly 44% of the sample. Source material: cultured CD8+ T cells derived from PBMCs. The origin of the receptors is a male donor with HIV.

This clone came up a few times. The junction shows a germline mismatch at one end, possibly a read error. V is TRBV4-1 and J is TRBJ1-5; D not resolved. In germline, CDR1 is MGHRA, CDR2 YSYEKL. This CDR3 has 15 amino acids. The CDR3 coding sequence is TGCGCCAGCAGCGAAGAATGGGGATTAAATCAGCCCCAGCATTTT. Its translation is CASSEEWGLNQPQHF.

The chain uses TRBV7-2 and TRBJ2-7; 10 nucleotides match TRBD2. Germline V CDR1 and CDR2: SGHTA, FQGNSA. V lost 4 bases, J lost 2 bases, and 2 bases stayed unmatched. This CDR3 contains 14 residues. CDR3 amino acids: CASSSAGGPYEQYF. CDR3 nucleotides: TGTGCCAGCAGCTCAGCGGGAGGGCCCTACGAGCAGTACTTC.

V is TRBV27 and J is TRBJ2-1; possibly TRBD2 for D (5 bases). This CDR3 spans 16 amino acids. Germline V lookup: CDR1 MNHEY, CDR2 SMNVEV (reference sequence). V dropped 2 bases and J dropped 0 bases, with 11 bases sitting between them. The DNA of the CDR3 is TGTGCCAGCAGTTTAAGCGGATCGAGCTCCTACAATGAGCAGTTCTTC. It specifies CASSLSGSSSYNEQFF.

This clone was seen more than once but under ten times. This chain joins TRBV7-9 and TRBJ2-7, with 10 bases aligning to TRBD1. CDR3 length: 14 residues. V dropped 5 bases and J dropped 3; count of bases not matched to a gene: 4. The V gene's germline CDR1 is SEHNR and CDR2 FQNEAQ (reference sequence). The CDR3 loop reads CASSETGGVYEQYF. CDR3 DNA sequence: TGTGCCAGCAGCGAGACAGGGGGCGTCTACGAGCAGTACTTC.

In this sample, this clone is large. The genes are TRBV2 and TRBJ2-1, with D possibly TRBD2 on 7 matching bases. This CDR3 comprises 14 residues. Germline CDR1 is SNHLY and CDR2 is FYNNEI. V dropped 3 bases and J dropped 7 bases, with 13 bases sitting between them. In DNA form, the CDR3 reads TGTGCCAGCAGTGAGGGGGGGACATTGAATGAGCAGTTCTTC. Protein sequence: CASSEGGTLNEQFF.

The table lists this clone with a few counts. The J gene is TRBJ1-2, the V gene TRBV28, with D possibly TRBD1 on 6 matching bases. In germline, CDR1 is MDHEN, CDR2 SYDVKM. Trimming took 3 bases from V and 0 from J, leaving 14 bases between them. The CDR3 has 16 amino acids. DNA for the CDR3: TGTGCCAGCAGTTTCCCACGGACAGACACTAACTATGGCTACACCTTC. This gives the protein CASSFPRTDTNYGYTF.

Only a few counts were recorded for this clone. This chain joins TRBV5-4 and TRBJ2-7, with D possibly TRBD1 on 5 matching bases. The CDR3 runs 15 residues. The V gene's germline CDR1 is SGHNT and CDR2 YYREEE (reference sequence). V lost 4 bases and J lost 0, with 14 bases in between. CDR3 DNA sequence: TGTGCCAGCAGCCAAACTGGGGCCAGCTCCTACGAGCAGTACTTC. Translated, it gives CASSQTGASSYEQYF.

This clone appeared a few times. The chain joins TRBV5-1 to TRBJ2-1; 8 bases align to TRBD1. This CDR3 contains 13 residues. CDR1 is SGHRS, CDR2 YFSETQ, per germline. V shed 4 bases, J shed 10 bases, and the junction held 7 bases outside the gene matches. The CDR3 is CASSRGTGNEQFF. DNA for the CDR3: TGCGCCAGCAGCCGTGGGACAGGTAACGAGCAGTTCTTC.

The chain uses TRBV19 and TRBJ2-3, with D unresolved. The CDR3 has 13 amino acids. V was pared by 8 bases and J by 0 bases, with 9 bases between. Germline CDR1 is LNHDA and CDR2 is SQIVND (reference sequence). The CDR3 protein is CASSSFSTDTQYF. DNA of the CDR3: TGTGCCAGTTCTTCGTTTAGCACAGATACGCAGTATTTT.

The chain recombines TRBV30 with TRBJ1-5; 7 bases match TRBD1. Germline loops: CDR1 GTSNPN, CDR2 SVGIG (reference sequence). With 0 bases clipped from V and 4 bases from J, the junction kept 0 bases outside the gene matches. The CDR3 spans 13 residues. The CDR3, as DNA: TGTGCCTGGAGTGTGGGACAGAATCAGCCCCAGCATTTT. Protein product: CAWSVGQNQPQHF.

The chain carries TRBV14 and TRBJ2-2; 13 nucleotides match TRBD2. The CDR3 consists of 15 residues. In germline, CDR1 is SGHDN, CDR2 FVKESK. After removal of 4 bases from V and 5 bases from J, the junction contained 1 base not matched to a gene. The CDR3 coding sequence is TGTGCCAGCAGCCGGGGACTAGCGGGGACCGGGGAGCTGTTTTTT. It translates to CASSRGLAGTGELFF.

This chain uses TRBV7-9 with TRBJ2-5; 9 bases line up with TRBD1. The J call may be mistaken, given a closer DNA end match to TRBJ2-7. Germline loops: CDR1 SEHNR, CDR2 FQNEAQ (reference sequence). The CDR3 length is 14 residues. This CDR3 is CASNPGQGPYEQYF. CDR3 nucleotides: TGTGCCAGCAACCCGGGACAGGGACCTTACGAGCAGTACTTC.

In this sample, this clone turned up a few times. Germline is not matched at one junction end, which may reflect a read error. The chain employs TRBV4-1 and TRBJ2-7; D may match TRBD1 or TRBD2 (5 bases each). Germline CDR1 and CDR2: MGHRA and YSYEKL. The CDR3 totals 12 residues. CDR3 DNA sequence: TGCGCCAGCAGCAAAGAGGGGTACGAGCAGTACTTC. This sequence encodes CASSKEGYEQYF.

The gene calls are TRBV6-6 and TRBJ1-1, with D uncertain. The V gene lost 6 bases and the J gene lost 0 bases, with 14 bases spanning the gap. This CDR3 region has 15 residues. Germline-derived CDR1 and CDR2 are MNHNY and SVGAGI (reference sequence). The DNA for the CDR3 is TGTGCCAGCAGGCCTGCGATGATATTGAACACTGAAGCTTTCTTT. Residues: CASRPAMILNTEAFF.

V is TRBV28 and J is TRBJ1-2; perhaps TRBD1 as D (5 bases). The CDR3 sequence is 12 residues long. V was pared by 6 bases and J by 2 bases, with 7 bases between. CDR1 MDHEN and CDR2 SYDVKM come from the germline V gene. The CDR3 nucleotides are TGTGCCAGCAGCGCAGGGAACTATGGCTACACCTTC. Translating gives CASSAGNYGYTF.

V usage is TRBV2 and J usage is TRBJ1-4; 9 bases agree with TRBD1. Per the germline V gene, CDR1 is SNHLY and CDR2 is FYNNEI. V was pared by 4 bases and J by 2 bases, with 17 bases of the junction left unmatched. This CDR3 is 20 amino acids long. For the CDR3, the DNA is TGTGCCAGCAGTGGTGGACGACAGGGGGTTTCGCGTGTTACTAATGAAAAACTGTTTTTT. Protein: CASSGGRQGVSRVTNEKLFF.

This clone was detected only a few times. This chain connects TRBV20-1 to TRBJ1-1, with D perhaps matching TRBD1 (5 bases). The CDR3 spans 11 residues. V gave up 5 bases and J gave up 8 bases, with 12 bases separating them. From germline, CDR1 is DFQATT and CDR2 SNEGSKA (reference sequence). The CDR3 DNA is TGCAGTGCTGGGGACGGAGTCGAAGCTTTCTTT. Translated, it gives CSAGDGVEAFF.

The chain is built from TRBV19 and TRBJ1-1; D is unclear. Germline V gene lookup returns CDR1 LNHDA and CDR2 SQIVND (reference sequence). V lost 1 base and J 0 bases, leaving 6 bases between the germline ends. This CDR3 is 14 amino acids long. The CDR3 region has the DNA TGTGCCAGTAGTATAGCCCCGATGAACACTGAAGCTTTCTTT. Translated, it gives CASSIAPMNTEAFF. The full variable domain, with the rest looked up from reference TRBV19 and TRBJ1-1, is DGGITQSPKYLFRKEGQNVTLSCEQNLNHDAMYWYRQDPGQGLRLIYYSQIVNDFQKGDIAEGYSVSREKKESFPLTVTSAQKNPTAFYLCASSIAPMNTEAFFGQGTRLTVV.

V and J are TRBV7-8 and TRBJ2-7, with TRBD1 identical over 9 bases. The V gene's germline CDR1 is SGHVS and CDR2 FQNEAQ. The CDR3 is made up of 14 amino acids. V lost 2 bases to trimming and J lost 5 bases; unmatched junction nucleotides: 4. The CDR3 DNA is TGTGCCAGCAGCTTACTAGGGACAGGGCACGAGCAGTACTTC. Translated: CASSLLGTGHEQYF. The whole variable domain, remainder taken from reference TRBV7-8 and TRBJ2-7, is GAGVSQSPRYKVAKRGQDVALRCDPISGHVSLFWYQQALGQGPEFLTYFQNEAQLDKSGLPSDRFFAERPEGSVSTLKIQRTQQEDSAVYLCASSLLGTGHEQYFGPGTRLTVT.

The chain is built from TRBV11-1 and TRBJ2-7, with 7 nucleotides matching TRBD1. Germline CDR1 SGHAT, CDR2 FQDESV (reference sequence). The CDR3 runs to 16 residues. Germline trimming cut 0 bases from V and 7 bases from J; bases unmatched to any gene: 12. CDR3: CASSLAGDSGGREQYF. The DNA for the CDR3 is TGTGCCAGCAGCTTAGCCGGGGACAGCGGAGGTAGGGAGCAGTACTTC.

This chain links TRBV7-9 with TRBJ2-7, with TRBD2 matching 8 bases. The CDR3 is 14 amino acids. The germline V gene has CDR1 SEHNR and CDR2 FQNEAQ (reference sequence). The ends lost 4 bases at V and 7 bases at J; junction bases unmatched: 9. This CDR3 reads CASSSSGPPYEQYF. CDR3 in DNA: TGTGCCAGCAGCTCTAGCGGGCCCCCTTATGAGCAGTACTTC.

This clone was picked up one time. The V gene is TRBV28, the J gene TRBJ2-5; no reliable D call. Trimming pared 7 bases from V and 4 bases from J, leaving 7 bases between. This CDR3 is built from 11 residues. CDR1 and CDR2 (germline): MDHEN, SYDVKM. The CDR3 region is CASKGLETQYF. The CDR3 DNA follows: TGTGCCAGCAAGGGTTTAGAGACCCAGTACTTC.

CDR3 DNA sequence: TGTGCCAGCAGGTGGGACCGAGGGGCGAACACTGAAGCTTTCTTT. Translation: CASRWDRGANTEAFF. The V gene is TRBV6-5, the J gene TRBJ1-1; possibly TRBD1 for D (5 bases). The CDR3 extends over 15 amino acids. CDR1 MNHEY and CDR2 SVGAGI come from the germline V gene. Trimming pared 6 bases from V and 1 base from J, leaving 15 bases between.

This clone has just a few counts. The chain employs TRBV5-1 and TRBJ2-7, with TRBD2 matching over 12 bases. The V and J ends lost 5 bases and 0 bases, in that order; junction bases with no gene match: 9. The CDR3 loop spans 17 amino acids. Germline-derived CDR1 and CDR2 are SGHRS and YFSETQ. CDR3 sequence: CASSRTSGTTSSYEQYF. CDR3 sequence (DNA): TGCGCCAGCAGTCGGACTAGCGGGACTACTAGCTCCTACGAGCAGTACTTC. Full variable domain (rest looked up from reference TRBV5-1 and TRBJ2-7): KAGVTQTPRYLIKTRGQQVTLSCSPISGHRSVSWYQQTPGQGLQFLFEYFSETQRNKGNFPGRFSGRQFSNSRSEMNVSTLELGDSALYLCASSRTSGTTSSYEQYFGPGTRLTVT.

This clone was observed a single time. This sequence joins TRBV10-2 and TRBJ2-5; the D call may be TRBD1 or TRBD2 (5 bases each). V was shortened by 0 bases and J by 2 bases, with 10 bases between the two germline ends. Germline V CDR1 and CDR2: WSHSY, SAAADI. This CDR3 has 15 amino acids. DNA of the CDR3: TGCGCCAGCAGTGAGTCGGGACGGACTCAAGAGACCCAGTACTTC. Translating it yields CASSESGRTQETQYF.

The CDR3 reads CASSFLPDRVADTQYF. The CDR3 DNA is TGTGCCAGCAGCTTCTTACCGGACAGGGTTGCGGATACGCAGTATTTT. The chain has TRBV13 and TRBJ2-3; 8 bases line up with TRBD1. The junction had 11 bases not matched to a gene; V was cut back by 3 bases and J by 6 bases. CDR1 is PRHDT and CDR2 is FYEKMQ in the germline V gene (reference sequence). This CDR3 is built from 16 residues.

The chain is built from TRBV28 and TRBJ1-1; D is ambiguous. Germline V CDR1 and CDR2: MDHEN, SYDVKM. V shed 6 bases and J shed 1 base, with 15 bases lying between them. The CDR3 is 15 residues long. The CDR3: CASSYRLAPNTEAFF. The CDR3 DNA reads TGTGCCAGCAGCTACCGATTGGCCCCGAACACTGAAGCTTTCTTT.

This clone was detected a few times. The genes are TRBV11-2 and TRBJ2-7; D is ambiguous. Germline assignment: CDR1 SGHAT and CDR2 FQNNGV. The CDR3 extends over 15 amino acids. V was shortened by 2 bases and J by 0 bases, with 11 bases between the two germline ends. The CDR3 loop reads CASSLSMYGSYEQYF. CDR3 DNA: TGTGCCAGCAGCTTATCGATGTACGGCTCCTACGAGCAGTACTTC.